Only a few counts were recorded for the clone carrying this TCR beta chain. What it binds is not known. These data originate in a study of CD8+CD57+ T cells in acquired aplastic anemia. On the study more broadly: Sorted CD4+ and CD8+ cells yielded DNA averaging approximately 3.4 ug. CD4+ cells from healthy donors averaged approximately 9.8 million reads. Study-wide findings and caveats: Simpson's diversity of CD8+ cells was not significantly different in patients compared with controls. Found in both controls and patients were some 31 CD8+ CDR3 sequences.

Genomic DNA, serving as template, underwent TCR beta VDJ and CDR3 profiling. TCRdb itself ran the reads through MiXCR, one entry per CDR3 protein. The profile covers some 82,000 distinct CDR3 sequences, with 40% to 55% appearing a single time and 65% to 80% taken by the ten largest. From germline, CDR1 is DFQATT and CDR2 SNEGSKA (reference sequence). V was cut by 2 bases and J by 0 bases, with 13 bases left in between. This CDR3 is built from 15 residues. V gene TRBV20-1 combines with J gene TRBJ1-2; D unclear. The receptor comes from a human donor in good health, serving as a control. Material for sequencing was sorted CD4+, CD8+, or CD8+CD57+ T cells (not recorded which) from PBMCs. The CDR3 is CSARRAAISNYGYTF. CDR3 bases: TGCAGTGCTAGAAGGGCAGCTATATCTAACTATGGCTACACCTTC.